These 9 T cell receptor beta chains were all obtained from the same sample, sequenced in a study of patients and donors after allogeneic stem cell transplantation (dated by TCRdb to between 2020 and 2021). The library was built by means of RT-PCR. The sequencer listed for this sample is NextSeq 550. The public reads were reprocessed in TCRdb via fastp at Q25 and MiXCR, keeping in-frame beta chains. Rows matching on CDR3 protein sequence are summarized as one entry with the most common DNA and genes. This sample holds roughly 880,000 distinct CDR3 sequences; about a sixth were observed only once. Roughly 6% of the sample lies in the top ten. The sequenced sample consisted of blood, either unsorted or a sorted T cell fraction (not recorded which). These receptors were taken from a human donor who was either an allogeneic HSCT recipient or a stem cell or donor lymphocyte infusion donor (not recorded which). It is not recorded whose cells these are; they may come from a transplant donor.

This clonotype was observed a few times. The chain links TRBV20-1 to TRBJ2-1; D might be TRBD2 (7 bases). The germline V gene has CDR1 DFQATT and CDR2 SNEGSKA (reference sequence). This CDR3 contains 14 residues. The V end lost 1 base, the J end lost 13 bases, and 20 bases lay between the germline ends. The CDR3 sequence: CSARGLAGWGRQFF. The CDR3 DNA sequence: TGCAGTGCTAGAGGGTTAGCGGGCTGGGGGCGTCAGTTCTTC.

The CDR3 coding sequence is TGTGCCAGCAGCGTAGCTTTTTCCGGGGAGCTGTTTTTT. It encodes CASSVAFSGELFF. The rearrangement joins TRBV9 to TRBJ2-2; D unresolved. The CDR3 is made up of 13 amino acids. The germline V gene encodes CDR1 SGDLS and CDR2 YYNGEE. V lost 0 bases and J 6 bases, leaving 6 bases between the germline ends.

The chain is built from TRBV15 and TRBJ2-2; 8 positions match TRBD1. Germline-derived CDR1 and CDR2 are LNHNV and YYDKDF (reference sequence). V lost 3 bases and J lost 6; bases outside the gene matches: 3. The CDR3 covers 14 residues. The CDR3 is CATSSQGAPGELFF. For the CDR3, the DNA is TGTGCCACCAGCAGTCAGGGGGCGCCCGGGGAGCTGTTTTTT.

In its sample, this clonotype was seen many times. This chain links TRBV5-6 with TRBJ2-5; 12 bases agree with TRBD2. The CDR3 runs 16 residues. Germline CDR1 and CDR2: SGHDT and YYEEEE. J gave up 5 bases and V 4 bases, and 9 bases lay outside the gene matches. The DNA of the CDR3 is TGTGCCAGCAGCGACCCGGGACTAGCGGGTGGTGAGACCCAGTACTTC. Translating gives CASSDPGLAGGETQYF.

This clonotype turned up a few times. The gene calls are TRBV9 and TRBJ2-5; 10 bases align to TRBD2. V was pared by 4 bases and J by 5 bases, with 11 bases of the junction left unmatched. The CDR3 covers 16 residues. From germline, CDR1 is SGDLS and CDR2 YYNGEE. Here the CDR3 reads CASSRTSGQTWETQYF. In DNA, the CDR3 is TGTGCCAGCAGCCGGACTAGCGGTCAGACCTGGGAGACCCAGTACTTC.

CDR3 loop: CASSLVQGDKSGYTF. As DNA, the CDR3 is TGTGCCAGCAGCTTAGTTCAGGGGGATAAATCTGGCTACACCTTC. The chain links TRBV7-6 to TRBJ1-2; 7 bases fit TRBD1. Trimming took 1 base from V and 7 from J; bases not matched to a gene: 9. This CDR3 region has 15 residues. CDR1 is SGHVS and CDR2 is FNYEAQ in the germline V gene.

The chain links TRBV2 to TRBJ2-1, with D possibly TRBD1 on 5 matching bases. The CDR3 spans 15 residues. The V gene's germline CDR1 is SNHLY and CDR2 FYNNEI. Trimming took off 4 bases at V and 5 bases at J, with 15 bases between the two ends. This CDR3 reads CASSGSGAIHNEQFF. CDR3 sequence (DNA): TGTGCCAGCAGTGGAAGTGGGGCGATACACAATGAGCAGTTCTTC.

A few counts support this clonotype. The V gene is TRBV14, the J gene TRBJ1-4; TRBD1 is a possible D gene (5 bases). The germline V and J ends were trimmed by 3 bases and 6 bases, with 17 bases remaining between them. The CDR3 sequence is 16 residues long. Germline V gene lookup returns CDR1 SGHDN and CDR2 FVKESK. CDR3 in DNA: TGTGCCAGCAGCCACCCCGCCACCGGGACTTATGAAAAACTGTTTTTT. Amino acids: CASSHPATGTYEKLFF.

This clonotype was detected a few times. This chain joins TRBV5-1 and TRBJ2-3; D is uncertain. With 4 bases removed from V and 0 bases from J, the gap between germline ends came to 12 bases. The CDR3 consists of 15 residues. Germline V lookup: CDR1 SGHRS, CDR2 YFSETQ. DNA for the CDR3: TGCGCCAGCAGCCCCCCGCGCGGTAGCACAGATACGCAGTATTTT. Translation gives CASSPPRGSTDTQYF.